One sample yielded the 6 T cell receptor beta chains listed below, sequenced in a study of T cell repertoires in cytomegalovirus infection. These receptors lack a known antigen. MiXCR, applied by TCRdb to the reads, yields one record per CDR3 protein. The repertoire includes some 800,000 distinct CDR3 sequences, about 31% of them detected once, and under 15% sits in the top ten. The sequences come from cultured CD8+ T cells from PBMCs, collected from culture after CMV antigen stimulation. These receptors originate from a human donor in good health (CMV status not recorded). Some clones in this sample may be carry-over from other donors' samples.

This clonotype was observed a few times. CDR3 DNA sequence: TGTGCCAGCAGCTTAGAGGCGGGCCATACCTACAATGAGCAGTTCTTC. Its protein is CASSLEAGHTYNEQFF. The chain carries TRBV7-6 and TRBJ2-1; a possible D gene is TRBD2 (5 bases). The CDR3 extends over 16 amino acids. V lost 1 base and J lost 2, with 12 bases in between. Looked up from germline, CDR1 is SGHVS and CDR2 is FNYEAQ.

This clonotype was observed a few times. This rearrangement joins TRBV27 to TRBJ2-7; 9 nucleotides match TRBD1. The J segment lost 4 bases and the V segment lost 5 bases, leaving 12 bases of the junction unmatched. The germline CDR1 and CDR2 sequences are MNHEY and SMNVEV (reference sequence). CDR3 size: 16 residues. The CDR3 region is CASSLTGGPFRYEQYV. The CDR3, as DNA: TGTGCCAGCAGTCTTACAGGGGGCCCTTTCCGTTACGAGCAGTACGTC.

V is TRBV7-6 and J is TRBJ2-1; D tentatively reads TRBD1 or TRBD2 (5 bases each). In germline, CDR1 is SGHVS, CDR2 FNYEAQ. The ends were cut back, 3 bases at V and 9 bases at J, with 12 bases in the middle. This CDR3 has 13 amino acids. CDR3 sequence (DNA): TGTGCCAGCAGCTTCGGGGCGTGGAGTGAGCAGTTCTTC. This encodes CASSFGAWSEQFF.

The genes are TRBV12-3 or TRBV12-4 and TRBJ2-1, with D maybe TRBD2 (5 bases). With 4 bases removed from V and 4 bases from J, the gap between germline ends came to 8 bases. CDR3 length: 13 amino acids. This CDR3 is CASSSGIYNEQFF. The CDR3 DNA follows: TGTGCCAGCAGTTCGGGAATTTACAATGAGCAGTTCTTC.

A remark on this clonotype: An end of the junction differs from the germline gene, which may be a read error. The gene calls are TRBV6-1 and TRBJ1-5, with D perhaps TRBD1 (6 bases). The CDR3 runs 14 residues. The germline V gene encodes CDR1 MNHNS and CDR2 SASEGT. CDR3 DNA sequence: TGTGCCAGCAGTTTGATACAGGGCGGTCAGTCCCAGCATTTT. It translates to CASSLIQGGQSQHF.

This chain uses TRBV6-1 with TRBJ2-1; maybe TRBD2 (6 bases). V lost 1 base and J lost 8, with 6 bases in between. Germline values: CDR1 MNHNS, CDR2 SASEGT. The CDR3 consists of 12 residues. The CDR3 region has the DNA TGTGCCAGCAGTGAAGGGGGGGATGAGCAGTTCTTC. Protein product: CASSEGGDEQFF.